Listed below are T cell receptor beta chains from one sample, sequenced in a study of blood T cell repertoires in COVID-19. Clones were read by immunoSEQ multiplex PCR, and TCRdb kept only the in-frame ones, dropping some. The repertoire holds around 95,000 clones, roughly 79% seen once, with roughly 29% in the top ten. Sequencing used peripheral blood. All receptors derive from a man between 65 and 85 years old with active or convalescent COVID-19. CDR3s include the opening cysteine and the closing phenylalanine or tryptophan.

CDR3 length: 15
J gene: TRBJ1-2
V gene: TRBV7-8
CDR3 protein: CASSPGTYTNLGYTF

CDR3 length: 14
J gene: TRBJ1-4
V gene: TRBV18
CDR3 protein: CASSPRQSNEKLFF

CDR3 length: 15
J gene: TRBJ2-6
V gene: TRBV5-4
CDR3 protein: CASSRVVSGANVLTF

CDR3 length: 13
J gene: TRBJ1-6
V gene: TRBV19
CDR3 protein: CASTPGTGLTLHF

CDR3 length: 17
J gene: TRBJ2-1
V gene: TRBV5-1
CDR3 protein: CASSPGGGSSSYNEQFF

CDR3 length: 15
J gene: TRBJ2-7
V gene: TRBV4-1
CDR3 protein: CASSPKLAGGYEQYF

CDR3 length: 17
J gene: TRBJ2-7
V gene: TRBV23-1
CDR3 protein: CASSQSIRFRGFDEQYF

CDR3 length: 15
J gene: TRBJ1-6
V gene: TRBV5-4
CDR3 protein: CASSPGQGRNSPLHF

CDR3 length: 13
J gene: TRBJ1-1
V gene: TRBV6-5
CDR3 protein: CASSRIRAGEAFF

CDR3 length: 13
J gene: TRBJ1-2
V gene: TRBV6-5
CDR3 protein: CASREDLNYGYTF

CDR3 length: 15
J gene: TRBJ2-1
V gene: TRBV9
CDR3 protein: CASSAYGGHTNEQFF

CDR3 length: 15
J gene: TRBJ2-7
V gene: TRBV2
CDR3 protein: CASSESWGGAYEQYF

CDR3 length: 17
J gene: TRBJ2-7
V gene: TRBV7-2
CDR3 protein: CASSPLVSSGLSYEQYF

CDR3 length: 14
J gene: TRBJ2-2
V gene: TRBV19
CDR3 protein: CASSGQANTGELFF

CDR3 length: 16
J gene: TRBJ2-7
V gene: TRBV30
CDR3 protein: CAWGFGGVRGSDEQYF

CDR3 length: 15
J gene: TRBJ1-6
V gene: TRBV27
CDR3 protein: CASSFTGPYDSPLHF

CDR3 length: 14
J gene: TRBJ2-2
V gene: TRBV19
CDR3 protein: CASSLTGYTGELFF

CDR3 length: 15
J gene: TRBJ2-3
V gene: TRBV11-2
CDR3 protein: CASSLGLAGVDTQYF

CDR3 length: 17
J gene: TRBJ2-1
V gene: TRBV27
CDR3 protein: CASSLTLPAAPYNEQFF

CDR3 length: 12
J gene: TRBJ2-7
V gene: TRBV6-5
CDR3 protein: CASSQHSYEQYF

CDR3 length: 14
J gene: TRBJ1-6
V gene: TRBV4-3
CDR3 protein: CASRAGTGRSPLHF

CDR3 length: 14
J gene: TRBJ2-7
V gene: TRBV7-2
CDR3 protein: CASSITSGVTEQYF

CDR3 length: 15
J gene: TRBJ2-1
V gene: TRBV18
CDR3 protein: CASSSLAGSYNEQFF

CDR3 length: 14
J gene: TRBJ2-1
V gene: TRBV15
CDR3 protein: CATSRGDRANEQFF

CDR3 length: 13
J gene: TRBJ2-7
V gene: TRBV28
CDR3 protein: CASSLGGGYEQYF

CDR3 length: 16
J gene: TRBJ1-2
V gene: TRBV10-3
CDR3 protein: CAIRAGPSGLNYGYTF

CDR3 length: 15
J gene: TRBJ1-5
V gene: TRBV24-1
CDR3 protein: CATQSREGRNQPQHF

CDR3 length: 19
J gene: TRBJ2-6
V gene: TRBV5-6
CDR3 protein: CASSSYRDRGLAGANVLTF

CDR3 length: 15
J gene: TRBJ1-5
V gene: TRBV19
CDR3 protein: CASSIAGGGNQPQHF

CDR3 length: 19
J gene: TRBJ2-3
V gene: TRBV7-2
CDR3 protein: CASSNLAGVASGNTDTQYF

CDR3 length: 12
J gene: TRBJ1-1
V gene: TRBV11-2
CDR3 protein: CASSRQGAIAFF

CDR3 length: 18
J gene: TRBJ2-6
V gene: TRBV7-9
CDR3 protein: CASSTSRSETSGANVLTF

CDR3 length: 13
J gene: TRBJ2-3
V gene: TRBV18
CDR3 protein: CASSPPSSDTQYF

CDR3 length: 13
J gene: TRBJ2-1
V gene: TRBV6-5
CDR3 protein: CASTLYLGSEQFF

CDR3 length: 13
J gene: TRBJ1-6
V gene: TRBV2
CDR3 protein: CASGQSTNSPLHF

CDR3 length: 13
J gene: TRBJ1-2
V gene: TRBV30
CDR3 protein: CAGLYRANYGYTF

CDR3 length: 15
J gene: TRBJ2-1
V gene: TRBV4-3
CDR3 protein: CASSQAIVSYNEQFF

CDR3 length: 15
J gene: TRBJ2-1
V gene: TRBV2
CDR3 protein: CASSAGTRGNNEQFF

CDR3 length: 14
J gene: TRBJ2-1
V gene: TRBV7-9
CDR3 protein: CASRPPSGDNEQFF

CDR3 length: 13
J gene: TRBJ2-1
V gene: TRBV5-1
CDR3 protein: CASSPYTGLEQFF

CDR3 length: 14
J gene: TRBJ1-1
V gene: TRBV7-8
CDR3 protein: CASSPWHEGVEAFF

CDR3 length: 15
J gene: TRBJ1-2
V gene: TRBV10-3
CDR3 protein: CAISGSLGSGAGYTF

CDR3 length: 14
J gene: TRBJ2-3
V gene: TRBV11-3
CDR3 protein: CASSRRGGEDTQYF

CDR3 length: 12
J gene: TRBJ1-4
V gene: TRBV6-6
CDR3 protein: CASTGTDEKLFF

CDR3 length: 17
J gene: TRBJ1-1
V gene: TRBV4-3
CDR3 protein: CASSQFRGTDSNTEAFF

CDR3 length: 12
J gene: TRBJ1-2
V gene: TRBV12-3/TRBV12-4
CDR3 protein: CASSFSGEGYTF

CDR3 length: 14
J gene: TRBJ1-4
V gene: TRBV28
CDR3 protein: CASSFWGQGEKLFF

CDR3 length: 16
J gene: TRBJ1-2
V gene: TRBV28
CDR3 protein: CASSLPGTAYLYGYTF

CDR3 length: 19
J gene: TRBJ2-5
V gene: TRBV7-6
CDR3 protein: CASSAGGPGSFRAQETQYF

CDR3 length: 17
J gene: TRBJ2-4
V gene: TRBV3-1/TRBV3-2
CDR3 protein: CASSPRDRIRNKNIQYF

CDR3 length: 15
J gene: TRBJ2-2
V gene: TRBV2
CDR3 protein: CASRTGTGSTGELFF

CDR3 length: 14
J gene: TRBJ2-7
V gene: TRBV7-8
CDR3 protein: CASSLRRAPYEQYF

CDR3 length: 13
J gene: TRBJ2-2
V gene: TRBV25-1
CDR3 protein: CASSELEGGELFF

CDR3 length: 15
J gene: TRBJ1-5
V gene: TRBV6-1
CDR3 protein: CASSDRGNSNQPQHF

CDR3 length: 16
J gene: TRBJ1-1
V gene: TRBV28
CDR3 protein: CASRSRVRSQNTEAFF

CDR3 length: 13
J gene: TRBJ2-2
V gene: TRBV9
CDR3 protein: CASSVDYTGELFF

CDR3 length: 16
J gene: TRBJ2-7
V gene: TRBV18
CDR3 protein: CASSPAPAQGTGEQYF

CDR3 length: 13
J gene: TRBJ1-2
V gene: TRBV2
CDR3 protein: CASSESAIYGYTF